This entry lists 6 T cell receptor beta chains sequenced from one sample in a study of cytomegalovirus exposure and HLA in healthy donors. PCR used 60 Vbeta primers and 13 Jbeta primers. Libraries were prepared by immunoSEQ multiplex PCR; TCRdb keeps only in-frame clonotypes and omits some of them. The sample shows under 65,000 clones, less than 85% of them seen only once. Source material: PBMCs. These receptor sequences come from a woman under 30 in good health and CMV-seronegative.

A few counts support this clone. In the same sample, other DNA sequences code for this CDR3. This chain connects TRBV19 to TRBJ2-3; D is perhaps TRBD1 (7 bases). V lost 10 bases to trimming and J lost 5 bases, with 28 bases between them. CDR1 LNHDA and CDR2 SQIVND come from the germline V gene (reference sequence). This CDR3 spans 17 amino acids. The CDR3 DNA follows: TGTGCCACTGCGGACAGGCGGGACTTCCAACACAGAGATACGCAGTATTTT. Protein sequence: CATADRRDFQHRDTQYF.

V gene TRBV18 combines with J gene TRBJ2-2; 7 nucleotides line up with TRBD1. The junction had 14 bases not matched to a gene; V was cut back by 6 bases and J by 4 bases. Germline CDR1 is KGHSH and CDR2 is LQKENI. The CDR3 loop spans 17 amino acids. The CDR3 nucleotides read TGTGCCAGCTCGCGAGGGACAGCCCCGCGTGGCACCGGGGAGCTGTTTTTT. It specifies CASSRGTAPRGTGELFF.

This clone was detected a few times. One junction end disagrees with the germline gene, perhaps due to a read error. This chain connects TRBV18 to TRBJ1-2; D possibly corresponds to TRBD1 (5 bases). Germline values: CDR1 KGHSH, CDR2 LQKENI. This CDR3 is 11 amino acids long. CDR3 DNA: TGTGCCAGTTCACAGGCGGAAGGCTACACCTTC. Its translation: CASSQAEGYTF.

This sequence joins TRBV7-9 and TRBJ2-1, with 9 positions matching TRBD2. This CDR3 is 15 amino acids long. Germline CDR1 is SEHNR and CDR2 is FQNEAQ (reference sequence). With 6 bases clipped from V and 4 bases from J, the junction kept 7 bases outside the gene matches. The CDR3 DNA is TGTGCCAGCAGTGGGACTAGCTCCTCATACAATGAGCAGTTCTTC. It encodes CASSGTSSSYNEQFF.

The chain employs TRBV28 and TRBJ2-7, with TRBD2 identical over 8 bases. The CDR3 extends over 17 amino acids. In germline, CDR1 is MDHEN, CDR2 SYDVKM. V shed 5 bases and J 0 bases; nucleotides not matched to a gene: 12. The CDR3: CASSPTGGPLFSYEQYF. The CDR3 nucleotides read TGTGCCAGCAGTCCCACGGGGGGGCCCCTTTTCTCCTACGAGCAGTACTTC. The variable domain in full, with the rest retrieved from reference TRBV28 and TRBJ2-7, is DVKVTQSSRYLVKRTGEKVFLECVQDMDHENMFWYRQDPGLGLRLIYFSYDVKMKEKGDIPEGYSVSREKKERFSLILESASTNQTSMYLCASSPTGGPLFSYEQYFGPGTRLTVT.

V and J are TRBV11-3 and TRBJ2-5; TRBD2 aligns across 12 bases. Germline CDR1 and CDR2: SGHNT and YENEEA. CDR3 length equals 15 residues. The J segment lost 4 bases and the V segment lost 3 bases, leaving 3 bases of the junction unmatched. The CDR3 here is CASSLASGRGETQYF. The CDR3 region has the DNA TGTGCCAGCAGCTTGGCTAGCGGGAGGGGAGAGACCCAGTACTTC.